One and the same sample provided the 25 T cell receptor beta chains below, sequenced in a study of T cell repertoires in cytomegalovirus infection. TCRdb ran MiXCR on the reads and lists one entry per CDR3 protein. This sample has hundreds of thousands of distinct CDR3 sequences, with around 9.1% found just once. Sequenced sample: PBMCs. Receptors were obtained from a human donor in good health (CMV status not recorded). Some clones in this sample may be carry-over from other donors' samples.

This clonotype was counted at least ten times. The rearrangement uses TRBV6-4 and TRBJ1-1; D is unresolved. Trimming left V 2 bases short and J 3 bases short, with 7 bases between. Germline CDR1 is MRHNA and CDR2 is SNTAGT. There are 13 residues in the CDR3. The CDR3 sequence is CASSDARHTEAFF. The CDR3 nucleotides are TGTGCCAGCAGTGACGCACGACACACTGAAGCTTTCTTT.

The chain joins TRBV7-9 to TRBJ1-3, with 7 nucleotides matching TRBD1. The CDR3 loop spans 14 amino acids. Trimming at V came to 5 bases and at J to 1 base, leaving 2 bases not matched to a gene. CDR1 and CDR2 from the germline V gene are SEHNR and FQNEAQ (reference sequence). CDR3 nucleotide sequence: TGTGCCAGCAGCGGGACAGCTTCTGGAAACACCATATATTTT. Protein product: CASSGTASGNTIYF. The full variable domain, rest sourced from reference TRBV7-9 and TRBJ1-3, is DTGVSQNPRHKITKRGQNVTFRCDPISEHNRLYWYRQTLGQGPEFLTYFQNEAQLEKSRLLSDRFSAERPKGSFSTLEIQRTEQGDSAMYLCASSGTASGNTIYFGEGSWLTVV.

This clonotype was observed many times. The chain is built from TRBV4-2 and TRBJ2-1, with D maybe TRBD1 (6 bases). Germline values: CDR1 LGHNA, CDR2 YNFKEQ. Trimming removed 4 bases from V and 10 bases from J, with 17 bases in between. This CDR3 is 14 amino acids long. CDR3: CASSLEQGEPEQFF. CDR3 coding DNA: TGTGCCAGCAGCCTCGAACAGGGAGAACCGGAGCAGTTCTTC.

At least ten counts were recorded for this clonotype. V is TRBV4-2 and J is TRBJ2-3, with 8 bases aligning to TRBD1. V shed 1 base and J 3 bases; nucleotides not matched to a gene: 12. This CDR3 is 18 amino acids long. Germline-derived CDR1 and CDR2 are LGHNA and YNFKEQ. The CDR3 DNA sequence: TGTGCCAGCAGCCAAGTAGGGTGGAGGACAGGGATAACAGATACGCAGTATTTT. Translation: CASSQVGWRTGITDTQYF.

This clonotype was counted between two and nine times. The chain couples TRBV13 to TRBJ1-6; D is unclear. CDR3 length: 15 amino acids. V lost 8 bases to trimming and J lost 14 bases, with 25 bases between them. The germline CDR1 and CDR2 sequences are PRHDT and FYEKMQ (reference sequence). CDR3 loop: CASAPYDGGSRSLHF. CDR3 DNA: TGTGCCAGCGCCCCCTACGACGGAGGTTCAAGGTCCCTCCACTTT.

The chain has TRBV6-2 or TRBV6-3 and TRBJ1-2, with 7 bases identical to TRBD1. Looked up from germline, CDR1 is MNHEY and CDR2 is SVGEGT. This CDR3 spans 16 amino acids. Losses at the gene ends were 7 bases for V and 2 bases for J; bases not matched to a gene: 13. The CDR3 DNA reads as TGTGCCAGCACCCTCGACAGGGACCCCACCAACTATGGCTACACCTTC. Translated, it gives CASTLDRDPTNYGYTF.

This clonotype was seen at least ten times. This sequence joins TRBV28 and TRBJ2-2; TRBD1 is a possible D gene (6 bases). This CDR3 has 15 residues. V lost 2 bases, J lost 5 bases, and 12 bases lay in between. Per the germline V gene, CDR1 is MDHEN and CDR2 is SYDVKM. This CDR3 is CASSLPTGPTGELFF. CDR3 sequence (DNA): TGTGCCAGCAGTTTACCCACAGGGCCAACCGGGGAGCTGTTTTTT. Full variable domain (remainder filled in from reference TRBV28 and TRBJ2-2): DVKVTQSSRYLVKRTGEKVFLECVQDMDHENMFWYRQDPGLGLRLIYFSYDVKMKEKGDIPEGYSVSREKKERFSLILESASTNQTSMYLCASSLPTGPTGELFFGEGSRLTVL.

This clonotype has just a few counts. V and J are TRBV25-1 and TRBJ2-5; D gene unclear. The CDR3 runs 15 residues. The germline V gene has CDR1 MGHDK and CDR2 SYGVNS. The V and J ends lost 3 bases and 3 bases respectively, with 14 bases between them. As DNA, the CDR3 is TGTGCCAGCAGTGAGCCGGTCCACGGAAAAGAGACCCAGTACTTC. Translating gives CASSEPVHGKETQYF.

Ten or more counts support this clonotype. The V gene is TRBV25-1, the J gene TRBJ1-1; the D gene is possibly TRBD1 (5 bases). Trimming stripped 6 bases from V and 0 bases from J, with 14 bases between. Germline V lookup: CDR1 MGHDK, CDR2 SYGVNS. The CDR3 has 15 residues. In nucleotides, the CDR3 is TGTGCCAGCAGGACCCCGGGGCCCATGAACACTGAAGCTTTCTTT. Translation gives CASRTPGPMNTEAFF.

This clonotype was counted ten times or more. The V call is TRBV6-6, the J call TRBJ2-5; 10 nucleotides line up with TRBD2. The CDR3 is 15 residues long. The V gene's germline CDR1 is MNHNY and CDR2 SVGAGI (reference sequence). The V gene end was trimmed by 2 bases and the J gene end by 5 bases; junction bases not matched to a gene: 5. CDR3 coding DNA: TGTGCCAGCAGTTACCCTAGCGGGGGAGGCGAGACCCAGTACTTC. Amino acids: CASSYPSGGGETQYF.

The chain uses TRBV20-1 and TRBJ1-1, with 8 bases that match TRBD1. Trimming took 4 bases from V and 6 from J; bases not matched to a gene: 7. There are 13 residues in the CDR3. Germline V gene lookup returns CDR1 DFQATT and CDR2 SNEGSKA (reference sequence). CDR3 bases: TGCAGTGCTATCGGAACAGGGGGAGCTGAAGCTTTCTTT. Amino acid sequence: CSAIGTGGAEAFF.

The chain uses TRBV9 and TRBJ1-5; 7 nucleotides agree with TRBD1. CDR3 length: 15 residues. Germline CDR1 reads SGDLS; CDR2 reads YYNGEE. The trim removed 3 bases at V and 4 bases at J, leaving 7 bases unmatched. CDR3 in amino acids: CASSASGQTNQPQHF. The CDR3, as DNA: TGTGCCAGCAGCGCCTCGGGACAGACAAATCAGCCCCAGCATTTT.

This clonotype has just a few counts. The CDR3 here is CSARVRTSGGLSYNEQFF. In nucleotides, the CDR3 is TGCAGTGCTAGAGTAAGGACTAGCGGGGGCCTCTCCTACAATGAGCAGTTCTTC. The chain is built from TRBV20-1 and TRBJ2-1; TRBD2 agrees at 13 bases. The CDR3 extends over 18 amino acids. Germline trimming cut 1 base from V and 0 bases from J; bases unmatched to any gene: 6. Germline V gene sequence: CDR1 DFQATT, CDR2 SNEGSKA (reference sequence).

This clonotype was picked up many times. This chain uses TRBV12-5 with TRBJ2-1; tentatively, D is TRBD1 (6 bases). The CDR3 covers 15 residues. Between the trimmed V and J ends, which lost 7 bases and 1 base, there was a span of 14 bases. Germline-derived CDR1 and CDR2 are LGHNT and FRNRAP. CDR3 in amino acids: CASAFIQGSYNEQFF. DNA of the CDR3: TGTGCTAGTGCTTTTATACAGGGTTCCTACAATGAGCAGTTCTTC.

This clonotype occurred many times. The V call is TRBV10-3, the J call TRBJ2-5; D might be TRBD1 or TRBD2, each matching 5 bases. The germline CDR1 and CDR2 sequences are ENHRY and SYGVKD. Trimming left V 6 bases short and J 3 bases short, with 11 bases between. The CDR3 sequence is 13 residues long. The CDR3 loop is CAISEGLKETQYF. The CDR3, as DNA: TGTGCCATCAGCGAGGGGTTAAAAGAGACCCAGTACTTC.

This clonotype was observed at least ten times. CDR3 region: CASSQSPGYEQYF. The CDR3 DNA reads TGTGCCAGCAGCCAATCTCCCGGTTACGAGCAGTACTTC. The V gene is TRBV6-4, the J gene TRBJ2-7; no clear D gene. The length of the CDR3 is 13 residues. Between the trimmed V and J ends, which lost 6 bases and 4 bases, there was a span of 13 bases. Germline values: CDR1 MRHNA, CDR2 SNTAGT.

This clonotype has at least ten counts. The chain couples TRBV7-6 to TRBJ2-3; TRBD2 agrees at 11 bases. Germline V gene data show CDR1 as SGHVS and CDR2 as FNYEAQ. V was clipped by 4 bases and J by 2 bases; unmatched bases: 2. This CDR3 has 15 amino acids. The CDR3 bases are TGTGCCAGCAGCTCGACTAGCGGGGTCACAGATACGCAGTATTTT. It yields the protein CASSSTSGVTDTQYF.

The chain carries TRBV20-1 and TRBJ1-6, with D possibly TRBD1 on 6 matching bases. The germline V gene encodes CDR1 DFQATT and CDR2 SNEGSKA (reference sequence). The V end was cut by 3 bases, the J end by 11 bases, with 17 bases between. This CDR3 is built from 14 residues. The CDR3: CSARKLTGNTPLHF. CDR3 sequence (DNA): TGCAGTGCTAGGAAACTAACAGGGAATACACCCCTCCACTTT.

This clonotype was counted many times. The chain links TRBV14 to TRBJ1-1; D is possibly TRBD1 (5 bases). The CDR3 sequence is 16 residues long. The germline CDR1 and CDR2 sequences are SGHDN and FVKESK. V lost 2 bases and J lost 2, with 15 bases in between. CDR3 loop: CASSQITVRGNTEAFF. CDR3 DNA: TGTGCCAGCAGCCAAATAACGGTTAGGGGAAACACTGAAGCTTTCTTT.

Many counts were recorded for this clonotype. The J gene is TRBJ2-2, the V gene TRBV27; possibly TRBD1 for D (6 bases). Germline CDR1 and CDR2: MNHEY and SMNVEV (reference sequence). The V end lost 11 bases, the J end lost 1 base, and 17 bases lay between the germline ends. CDR3 length: 15 amino acids. The CDR3 nucleotides are TGTGCCTCCTCTGAGGGACACCGGAACACCGGGGAGCTGTTTTTT. Amino acid sequence: CASSEGHRNTGELFF.

This clonotype was detected many times. The chain combines TRBV7-9 with TRBJ2-1; D might be TRBD1 or TRBD2, each matching 6 bases. V was cut by 4 bases and J by 3 bases, with 16 bases left in between. This CDR3 comprises 16 residues. CDR1 and CDR2 (germline): SEHNR, FQNEAQ (reference sequence). The CDR3 region is CASSYPPEGDYNEQFF. CDR3 in DNA: TGTGCCAGCAGCTACCCCCCGGAGGGGGACTACAATGAGCAGTTCTTC.

The CDR3 nucleotides are TGCAGCGTTGCAGGATGGGCAGGGGAAGAGAGCTACACCTTC. It translates to CSVAGWAGEESYTF. V gene TRBV29-1 combines with J gene TRBJ1-2, with D possibly TRBD1 on 6 matching bases. The CDR3 is 14 amino acids. Trimming removed 4 bases from V and 9 bases from J, with 21 bases in between. From germline, CDR1 is SQVTM and CDR2 ANQGSEA. Together with reference TRBV29-1 and TRBJ1-2, the CDR3 gives the full variable domain: SAVISQKPSRDICQRGTSLTIQCQVDSQVTMMFWYRQQPGQSLTLIATANQGSEATYESGFVIDKFPISRPNLTFSTLTVSNMSPEDSSIYLCSVAGWAGEESYTFGSGTRLTVV.

This clonotype came up many times. The V gene is TRBV4-2, the J gene TRBJ1-2; D is uncertain. The CDR3 has 20 amino acids. The germline CDR1 and CDR2 sequences are LGHNA and YNFKEQ. Deletions cut 1 base from V and 2 bases from J, with 26 bases between. Here the CDR3 DNA reads TGTGCCAGCAGCCAAGTCGCATCGCTCGATACAGCCTACCGAAACTATGGCTACACCTTC. It codes for CASSQVASLDTAYRNYGYTF.

V usage is TRBV2 and J usage is TRBJ2-2, with TRBD2 matching over 7 bases. This CDR3 is 13 amino acids long. The J segment lost 7 bases and the V segment lost 8 bases, leaving 7 bases of the junction unmatched. Germline CDR1 and CDR2: SNHLY and FYNNEI. In DNA, the CDR3 is TGTGCCAGCGGGAGGGAGGCCGTCGGGGAGCTGTTTTTT. Encoded protein: CASGREAVGELFF.

This clonotype showed up just a few times. J is TRBJ1-2 and V is TRBV2, with D hard to call. Germline assignment: CDR1 SNHLY and CDR2 FYNNEI. V lost 6 bases and J lost 2, with 25 bases in between. The CDR3 spans 18 residues. CDR3 region: CASSLRDFGLPANYGYTF. In DNA form, the CDR3 reads TGTGCCAGCAGCCTAAGGGATTTCGGGCTGCCGGCCAACTATGGCTACACCTTC.